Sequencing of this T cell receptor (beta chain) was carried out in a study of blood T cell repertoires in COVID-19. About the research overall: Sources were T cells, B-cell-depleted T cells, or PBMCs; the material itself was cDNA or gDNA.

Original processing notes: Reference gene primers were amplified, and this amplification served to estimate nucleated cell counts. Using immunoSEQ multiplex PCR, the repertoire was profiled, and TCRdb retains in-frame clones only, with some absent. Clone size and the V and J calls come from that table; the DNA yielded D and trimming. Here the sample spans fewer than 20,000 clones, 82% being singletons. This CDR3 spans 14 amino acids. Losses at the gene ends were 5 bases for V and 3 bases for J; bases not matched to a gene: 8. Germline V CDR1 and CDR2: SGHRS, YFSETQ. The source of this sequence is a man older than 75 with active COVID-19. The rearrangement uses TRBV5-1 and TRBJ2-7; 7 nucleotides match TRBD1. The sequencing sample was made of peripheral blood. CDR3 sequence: CASSYTGTDYEQYF. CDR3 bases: TGCGCCAGCAGTTACACCGGGACAGACTACGAGCAGTACTTC.